Listed below are T cell receptor beta chains from one sample, sequenced in a study of beta chain features in type 1 diabetes. This table comes from immunoSEQ multiplex PCR, and its TCRdb copy is limited to in-frame clones, with some not included. Here the sample spans about 170,000 clones, approximately 7.8% being singletons. Sequencing was carried out using central memory CD4+ T cells from blood. The receptors were sampled from a woman in her thirties or forties with type 1 diabetes. Each CDR3 is given with its conserved first and last residue. D genes are given only for firm matches. A row's size may be missing; if present it is once, few, many or a size class.

V	size	J	D	CDR3	DNA
TRBV6-5	few	TRBJ1-1	.	CASRQPQDTEAFF	TGTGCCAGCAGGCAGCCCCAGGACACTGAAGCTTTCTTT
TRBV18	.	TRBJ1-1	.	CASKSAESTEAFF	TGTGCCAGCAAATCCGCGGAGTCAACTGAAGCTTTCTTT
TRBV19	many	TRBJ1-5	.	CASSIGRKLTSRQPQHF	TGTGCCAGTAGTATAGGCCGGAAGTTAACGTCGAGGCAGCCCCAGCATTTT
TRBV29-1	few	TRBJ2-7	TRBD1	CSVHDRGNSYEQYF	TGCAGCGTCCACGACAGGGGAAACTCCTACGAGCAGTACTTC
TRBV18	.	TRBJ1-5	.	CASSRQSNQPQHF	TGTGCCAGCTCACGACAGAGTAATCAGCCCCAGCATTTT
TRBV7-9	few	TRBJ2-5	.	CASSFPRVEGETQYF	TGTGCCAGCAGCTTTCCCAGGGTTGAAGGCGAGACCCAGTACTTC
TRBV7-8	.	TRBJ1-4	.	CASRRGTRSNEKLFF	TGTGCCAGCAGACGAGGAACTCGATCTAATGAAAAACTGTTTTTT
TRBV30	.	TRBJ1-3	.	CAWSVGPGRGRNTIYF	TGTGCCTGGAGTGTAGGGCCGGGGAGGGGTCGAAACACCATATATTTT
TRBV5-1	few	TRBJ2-1	.	CASSYSSVPSYNEQFF	TGCGCCAGCAGCTATTCTAGCGTACCTTCCTACAATGAGCAGTTCTTC
TRBV13	few	TRBJ1-2	TRBD1	CASSPRQGPENYGYTF	TGTGCCAGCAGCCCCCGACAGGGCCCAGAGAACTATGGCTACACCTTC
TRBV19	.	TRBJ2-7	TRBD1	CASSVGQGATAQYF	TGTGCCAGTAGTGTGGGACAGGGGGCGACGGCGCAGTACTTC
TRBV27	.	TRBJ2-1	TRBD2	CASSHAGGGRPFF	TGTGCCAGCAGCCACGCGGGGGGCGGGCGCCCGTTCTTC
TRBV19	.	TRBJ2-1	.	CASSPGTWGYNEQFF	TGTGCCAGTAGTCCGGGGACTTGGGGGTACAATGAGCAGTTCTTC
TRBV4-3	.	TRBJ2-3	TRBD2	CASSRIGLAGMTDTQYF	TGCGCCAGCAGCCGAATAGGACTAGCGGGGATGACAGATACGCAGTATTTT
TRBV25-1	many	TRBJ1-2	TRBD1	CASSGGGQGNGYTF	TGTGCCAGCAGTGGGGGGGGACAGGGAAATGGCTACACCTTC
TRBV30	.	TRBJ1-1	TRBD1	CAWTRGGDTEAFF	TGTGCCTGGACCAGAGGGGGCGACACTGAAGCTTTCTTT
TRBV5-6	few	TRBJ2-7	TRBD1	CASSRDRVREQYF	TGTGCCAGCAGTCGGGACAGGGTAAGAGAGCAGTACTTC
TRBV28	few	TRBJ2-1	TRBD1	CASSPLDRGSYNEQFF	TGTGCCAGCAGTCCCCTGGACAGGGGATCCTACAATGAGCAGTTCTTC
TRBV11-2	.	TRBJ2-5	.	CASSLVTDWYQETQYF	TGTGCCAGCAGCTTAGTGACAGACTGGTACCAAGAGACCCAGTACTTC
TRBV4-2	many	TRBJ2-2	.	CASRAGPNTGELFF	TGTGCCAGCAGGGCGGGGCCGAACACCGGGGAGCTGTTTTTT
TRBV28	.	TRBJ1-1	.	CASSVAGLNTEAFF	TGTGCCAGCAGTGTGGCGGGATTGAACACTGAAGCTTTCTTT
TRBV4-3	few	TRBJ2-7	.	CASSQDRLQQYF	TGCGCCAGCAGCCAAGATAGACTTCAGCAGTACTTC
TRBV11-2	.	TRBJ1-4	TRBD1	CASSRTGGDEKLFF	TGTGCCAGCAGCCGGACAGGGGGGGATGAAAAACTGTTTTTT